This T cell receptor (beta chain) was captured in a study of Ad26.COV2.S vaccination and SARS-CoV-2 variants. Across the whole study: Intramuscular Ad26.COV2.S at 5x10^10 or 1x10^11 viral particles.

Study-level findings and limits: Quantification of TCR breadth and depth may have yielded underestimates of total T cell responses.

The data were produced by immunoSEQ multiplex PCR, yet TCRdb's version contains in-frame clones alone and is incomplete. Here the sample spans a few hundred thousand clones, 80% to 95% being singletons. As for treatment: approximately 18 received Ad26.COV2.S at low or high dose, single or two shots; five or six received placebo; per-sample allocation not given. The samples date from day 63 after the first vaccine or placebo injection. This person who donated was an adult of 18-55 years in Boston. This clone was seen just once. Its specificity is not known. Looked up from germline, CDR1 is SGHRS and CDR2 is YFSETQ. V was pared by 2 bases and J by 0 bases, with 9 bases between. CDR3 length equals 15 residues.

This receptor was identified in a person between 18 and 65 years old who received the Ad26.COV2.S COVID-19 vaccine or a placebo. The material was peripheral blood, obtained in a trial of Ad26.COV2.S vaccine versus placebo. The chain has TRBV5-1 and TRBJ1-3; no clear D. The CDR3 region is CASSLEGISGNTIYF. In DNA, the CDR3 is TGCGCCAGCAGCTTAGAGGGTATCTCTGGAAACACCATATATTTT.